The following is a TCR beta chain sequence with its context. The data belong to a study of blood T cell repertoires in COVID-19. Background on the study: PBMCs, B-cell-depleted T cells, or T cells were the source of the cDNA or gDNA that made up the material.

Assignments of participants to cohorts depended upon their own reported clinical history. Donors of Cohort 3 who recovered were those that had two negative PCRs, clearance, or symptom resolution. Method: immunoSEQ multiplex PCR; TCRdb's copy keeps in-frame clones and lacks some. The sample holds approximately 230,000 clones, 85% to 90% seen once. The germline V gene encodes CDR1 SNHLY and CDR2 FYNNEI. This CDR3 is built from 14 residues. V was trimmed by 11 bases and J by 2 bases, leaving 19 bases between them. The source material was PBMCs or T cells enriched from blood (not recorded which). The genes are TRBV2 and TRBJ2-7, with D possibly being TRBD1 (6 bases). The origin of this receptor is a man aged 35 to 55 who had recovered from COVID-19. The chain's CDR3 is CARQEAGDTYEQYF. In DNA form, the CDR3 reads TGTGCCCGTCAGGAGGCAGGGGATACCTACGAGCAGTACTTC.